These T cell receptor beta chains were read from a single sample in a study of blood T cells in healthy people across ages. TCRdb analysed the 5' RACE reads with MiXCR anew, one entry per CDR3 protein. The sample contains hundreds of thousands of distinct CDR3 sequences, 25% to 35% of which appear only once. The sample was blood. These receptors all come from a woman of 80 years or more in good health. Both conserved end residues are part of each CDR3. Fields, in order: V gene, clone size, D gene, CDR3 protein. The D gene is left open where the match is weak. Clone size appears in some rows only: once, few, many, or a class for an expanded clone.

v_call: TRBV7-2; clone_size: many; d_call: TRBD1; cdr3_aa: CASSLNPGGHYEQYF
v_call: TRBV6-2/TRBV6-3; clone_size: .; d_call: .; cdr3_aa: CASTEGLVTGELFF
v_call: TRBV5-6; clone_size: once; d_call: .; cdr3_aa: CASRPPVGGMQPQHF
v_call: TRBV7-2; clone_size: many; d_call: .; cdr3_aa: CASSLGEAGRLRRVYNEQFF
v_call: TRBV20-1; clone_size: .; d_call: .; cdr3_aa: CSASRYNEQFF
v_call: TRBV20-1; clone_size: .; d_call: .; cdr3_aa: CSALLWDTYNEQFF
v_call: TRBV30; clone_size: .; d_call: .; cdr3_aa: CAWSTGFGETQYF
v_call: TRBV11-2; clone_size: .; d_call: TRBD1; cdr3_aa: CASSWGQQSTEAFF
v_call: TRBV6-2/TRBV6-3; clone_size: many; d_call: .; cdr3_aa: CASSYDTGWSDTQYF
v_call: TRBV5-1; clone_size: .; d_call: .; cdr3_aa: CASSLIGATNQPQHF
v_call: TRBV2; clone_size: few; d_call: .; cdr3_aa: CASSDRATSTDTQYF
v_call: TRBV15; clone_size: .; d_call: .; cdr3_aa: CATSRGGRDNQPQHF
v_call: TRBV20-1; clone_size: few; d_call: .; cdr3_aa: CSARPNGPTNEKLFF
v_call: TRBV20-1; clone_size: once; d_call: .; cdr3_aa: CSAREGGAQPQHF
v_call: TRBV7-9; clone_size: many; d_call: .; cdr3_aa: CASSLDGTLAKNIQYF
v_call: TRBV20-1; clone_size: few; d_call: TRBD2; cdr3_aa: CSARVVASGGRAAQYF
v_call: TRBV5-1; clone_size: .; d_call: TRBD1; cdr3_aa: CASSPAGTGSEKLFF
v_call: TRBV6-5; clone_size: .; d_call: .; cdr3_aa: CASKRSKNTEAFF
v_call: TRBV28; clone_size: many; d_call: .; cdr3_aa: CASNLRGGESPKTQYF
v_call: TRBV30; clone_size: .; d_call: .; cdr3_aa: CAWSVARQSEQYF
v_call: TRBV6-4; clone_size: once; d_call: .; cdr3_aa: CASSDPPRGWDTEAFF
v_call: TRBV14; clone_size: many; d_call: TRBD2; cdr3_aa: CASSQTAGGVYNEQFF
v_call: TRBV19; clone_size: few; d_call: TRBD1; cdr3_aa: CATPTGLGGYTF
v_call: TRBV5-1; clone_size: many; d_call: .; cdr3_aa: CASSLGRDAYEQYF
v_call: TRBV6-5; clone_size: many; d_call: .; cdr3_aa: CASRSGSSYNSPLHF
v_call: TRBV29-1; clone_size: .; d_call: .; cdr3_aa: CSVEQRVNERYF
v_call: TRBV6-4; clone_size: .; d_call: .; cdr3_aa: CASPYGYTF
v_call: TRBV7-2; clone_size: .; d_call: TRBD2; cdr3_aa: CASSLRAGGLDEQFF
v_call: TRBV5-1; clone_size: many; d_call: .; cdr3_aa: CASSSAGWQRGDTQYF
v_call: TRBV7-3; clone_size: many; d_call: .; cdr3_aa: CASSRVTVSSYNEQFF
v_call: TRBV7-6; clone_size: many; d_call: TRBD1; cdr3_aa: CASSLSGGRYEQYF
v_call: TRBV20-1; clone_size: few; d_call: .; cdr3_aa: CSARYEVAIGETQYF
v_call: TRBV5-1; clone_size: .; d_call: .; cdr3_aa: CASSLSRMTEGANVLTF
v_call: TRBV12-3/TRBV12-4; clone_size: .; d_call: TRBD2; cdr3_aa: CASSYMTSGGPGELFF
v_call: TRBV5-1; clone_size: .; d_call: .; cdr3_aa: CASEGGDVPSYEQYF
v_call: TRBV20-1; clone_size: many; d_call: TRBD2; cdr3_aa: CSARPGGAADTQYF
v_call: TRBV20-1; clone_size: many; d_call: TRBD1; cdr3_aa: CSALQGTEAFF
v_call: TRBV5-1; clone_size: .; d_call: TRBD1; cdr3_aa: CASSWSTGDSYEQYF
v_call: TRBV11-1; clone_size: .; d_call: .; cdr3_aa: CASSFGPAGYEQYF
v_call: TRBV5-1; clone_size: .; d_call: .; cdr3_aa: CASSLARVPNTQYF
v_call: TRBV12-3/TRBV12-4; clone_size: many; d_call: TRBD1; cdr3_aa: CASSLVNDRALDEQYF
v_call: TRBV2; clone_size: many; d_call: TRBD1; cdr3_aa: CASSETGAGANVLTF
v_call: TRBV7-6; clone_size: once; d_call: TRBD1; cdr3_aa: CASSPTGGMTDTQYF
v_call: TRBV20-1; clone_size: many; d_call: .; cdr3_aa: CSVPDRTATNEKLFF
v_call: TRBV7-9; clone_size: many; d_call: .; cdr3_aa: CASSGYGYTF
v_call: TRBV20-1; clone_size: many; d_call: TRBD2; cdr3_aa: CSAGDLAGGFHEQFF
v_call: TRBV7-2; clone_size: .; d_call: .; cdr3_aa: CASIPFGGTNYGYTF
v_call: TRBV5-1; clone_size: .; d_call: TRBD1; cdr3_aa: CASSLDPGQIYSPLHF
v_call: TRBV4-1; clone_size: few; d_call: .; cdr3_aa: CASSHGGGWAEAFF
v_call: TRBV7-9; clone_size: many; d_call: TRBD1; cdr3_aa: CASSPGQADEQFF
v_call: TRBV13; clone_size: many; d_call: .; cdr3_aa: CASSLSSGEEETQYF
v_call: TRBV7-2; clone_size: .; d_call: TRBD2; cdr3_aa: CASSSGLAGNTDTQYF
v_call: TRBV7-3; clone_size: few; d_call: .; cdr3_aa: CASSFGQLSNQPQHF
v_call: TRBV7-2; clone_size: .; d_call: .; cdr3_aa: CASSVGGGSGTGVMTYEQYF
v_call: TRBV7-3; clone_size: many; d_call: TRBD1; cdr3_aa: CASSLTRGSYEQYF
v_call: TRBV10-3; clone_size: few; d_call: TRBD2; cdr3_aa: CAISEAGPYNEQYF
v_call: TRBV7-3; clone_size: .; d_call: TRBD1; cdr3_aa: CASSWTGGGQPQHF
v_call: TRBV12-3/TRBV12-4; clone_size: once; d_call: .; cdr3_aa: CASSSLGRGSYNEQFF
v_call: TRBV6-2/TRBV6-3; clone_size: many; d_call: .; cdr3_aa: CASSLGTAGYTF